The 25 T cell receptor beta chains listed next were all sequenced from one sample in a study of T cells after yellow fever vaccination. Each CDR3 protein is one row after TCRdb ran MiXCR on the 5' RACE reads. The sample comprises 300,000 to 450,000 distinct CDR3 sequences, approximately 8% of which are singletons, and approximately 15% rests with the top ten. The input for sequencing was PBMCs, taken around 45 days after the first yellow fever vaccination. These receptors were collected from a man between 18 and 35 years old who received the YFV17D yellow fever vaccine.

The V call is TRBV20-1, the J call TRBJ2-4; D not resolved. The CDR3 sequence is 13 residues long. The ends were cut back, 5 bases at V and 1 base at J, with 9 bases in the middle. The germline V gene encodes CDR1 DFQATT and CDR2 SNEGSKA (reference sequence). CDR3 bases: TGCAGTGCTTCGGATCGGGCCAAAAACATTCAGTACTTC. As protein: CSASDRAKNIQYF.

V is TRBV4-3 and J is TRBJ2-1; D may be TRBD1 or TRBD2 (6 bases each). CDR1 and CDR2 (germline): LGHNA, YSLEER. The CDR3 extends over 16 amino acids. V lost 0 bases and J lost 6, with 15 bases in between. The CDR3 DNA follows: TGCGCCAGCAGCCAAGATGGGGTAGGGGGGTTCAATGAGCAGTTCTTC. Protein sequence: CASSQDGVGGFNEQFF.

This clonotype has ten or more counts. The chain joins TRBV7-2 to TRBJ1-2; TRBD1 is a possible D gene (6 bases). The germline CDR1 and CDR2 sequences are SGHTA and FQGNSA. The CDR3 loop spans 17 amino acids. The V end lost 1 base, the J end lost 7 bases, and 22 bases lay between the germline ends. The CDR3 DNA is TGTGCCAGCAGCTTAGGACAGGAGAGACAGCCGAGAACTGGCTACACCTTC. Translated: CASSLGQERQPRTGYTF. Drawing the rest from reference TRBV7-2 and TRBJ1-2, the complete variable domain is GAGVSQSPSNKVTEKGKDVELRCDPISGHTALYWYRQSLGQGLEFLIYFQGNSAPDKSGLPSDRFSAERTGGSVSTLTIQRTQQEDSAVYLCASSLGQERQPRTGYTFGSGTRLTVV.

The chain couples TRBV10-3 to TRBJ1-5; 8 bases align to TRBD1. V was clipped by 6 bases and J by 6 bases; unmatched bases: 4. The CDR3 extends over 13 amino acids. In germline, CDR1 is ENHRY, CDR2 SYGVKD. The CDR3 spells CAIRQGAGQPQHF. CDR3 in DNA: TGTGCCATCAGGCAGGGGGCTGGTCAGCCCCAGCATTTT.

The chain couples TRBV6-2 or TRBV6-3 to TRBJ1-1; D not certain. V dropped 7 bases and J dropped 2 bases, with 11 bases sitting between them. From germline, CDR1 is MNHEY and CDR2 SVGEGT. This CDR3 spans 13 amino acids. The CDR3 loop is CASKTGRNTEAFF. The CDR3, as DNA: TGTGCCAGCAAAACGGGCAGAAACACTGAAGCTTTCTTT.

This clonotype was picked up a small number of times. The J gene is TRBJ1-2, the V gene TRBV5-1; D is perhaps TRBD1 (6 bases). This CDR3 has 14 residues. Germline loops: CDR1 SGHRS, CDR2 YFSETQ. V shed 1 base and J shed 4 bases, with 11 bases lying between them. The CDR3 bases are TGCGCCAGCAGCTTGATTTCAGGGGCCTATGGCTACACCTTC. Translated, it gives CASSLISGAYGYTF.

The V gene is TRBV29-1, the J gene TRBJ2-1; D not resolved. The germline gives CDR1 SQVTM, CDR2 ANQGSEA. This CDR3 comprises 13 residues. Trimming pared 4 bases from V and 8 bases from J, leaving 15 bases between. As DNA, the CDR3 is TGCAGCGTTGGGGAAACCGTTGACCATGAGCAGTTCTTC. Residues: CSVGETVDHEQFF.

This clonotype came up many times. The rearrangement uses TRBV12-3 or TRBV12-4 and TRBJ2-1; D ambiguous. CDR3 size: 12 residues. The V and J ends lost 5 bases and 4 bases respectively, with 6 bases between them. This CDR3 reads CASSIKYNEQFF. Written as DNA, the CDR3 is TGTGCCAGCAGTATTAAATACAATGAGCAGTTCTTC.

This clonotype was seen more than once but under ten times. This chain connects TRBV25-1 to TRBJ1-6; D may be TRBD1 (6 bases). The germline V and J ends were trimmed by 1 base and 9 bases, with 13 bases remaining between them. This CDR3 is 15 amino acids long. CDR1 is MGHDK, CDR2 SYGVNS, per germline. In nucleotides, the CDR3 is TGTGCCAGCAGTGAATGGGGGACAACCAGTTCACCCCTCCACTTT. Its protein is CASSEWGTTSSPLHF.

J is TRBJ2-1 and V is TRBV28; D might be TRBD1 (6 bases). The V gene lost 5 bases and the J gene lost 9 bases, with 14 bases spanning the gap. CDR3 length equals 13 residues. The germline V gene has CDR1 MDHEN and CDR2 SYDVKM. The CDR3 nucleotides read TGTGCCAGCAGTCCGTACGGCAGGGGTGAGCAGTTCTTC. Protein product: CASSPYGRGEQFF. Based on the CDR3 plus reference TRBV28 and TRBJ2-1, the full variable domain is DVKVTQSSRYLVKRTGEKVFLECVQDMDHENMFWYRQDPGLGLRLIYFSYDVKMKEKGDIPEGYSVSREKKERFSLILESASTNQTSMYLCASSPYGRGEQFFGPGTRLTVL.

This clonotype was seen only a few times. J is TRBJ1-2 and V is TRBV27; D gene ambiguous. Trimming shortened V by 4 bases and J by 0 bases, and 9 bases separated the two germline ends. This CDR3 contains 14 residues. Looked up from germline, CDR1 is MNHEY and CDR2 is SMNVEV (reference sequence). The CDR3 region has the DNA TGTGCCAGCAGTTCAGGTGACGCTAACTATGGCTACACCTTC. As protein: CASSSGDANYGYTF.

This clonotype was seen only a few times. The chain recombines TRBV27 with TRBJ1-2; no reliable D call. Trimming pared 8 bases from V and 7 bases from J, leaving 20 bases between. The CDR3 contains 14 residues. Germline CDR1 and CDR2: MNHEY and SMNVEV (reference sequence). This CDR3 reads CASGLNSGSRGYTF. In nucleotides, the CDR3 is TGTGCCAGCGGGTTGAACTCAGGTTCCCGTGGCTACACCTTC.

This clonotype was seen at least ten times. The chain couples TRBV9 to TRBJ2-5; D might be TRBD1 or TRBD2, each matching 6 bases. The V and J ends lost 0 bases and 4 bases respectively, with 13 bases between them. The CDR3 spans 15 residues. Germline CDR1 reads SGDLS; CDR2 reads YYNGEE. DNA for the CDR3: TGTGCCAGCAGCGTAGCTTTGGGGGGCGCAGAGACCCAGTACTTC. The encoded protein is CASSVALGGAETQYF.

A few counts support this clonotype. The gene calls are TRBV27 and TRBJ1-1; D uncertain. This CDR3 spans 13 amino acids. Trimming pared 5 bases from V and 3 bases from J, leaving 10 bases between. Germline CDR1 is MNHEY and CDR2 is SMNVEV (reference sequence). The CDR3 sequence: CASSPYVDTEAFF. The CDR3 DNA sequence: TGTGCCAGCAGTCCCTATGTGGACACTGAAGCTTTCTTT.

The chain is built from TRBV20-1 and TRBJ1-5, with D possibly TRBD1 on 5 matching bases. Germline V gives CDR1 DFQATT, CDR2 SNEGSKA (reference sequence). The CDR3 sequence is 14 residues long. V shed 5 bases and J shed 3 bases, with 14 bases lying between them. CDR3 sequence: CSAVTGTTNQPQHF. CDR3 nucleotides: TGCAGTGCTGTCACCGGGACCACCAATCAGCCCCAGCATTTT.

A few counts support this clonotype. The V call is TRBV7-8, the J call TRBJ2-7, with 10 bases fitting TRBD1. J gave up 7 bases and V 2 bases, and 2 bases lay outside the gene matches. The CDR3 loop spans 13 amino acids. In germline, CDR1 is SGHVS, CDR2 FQNEAQ. The CDR3 nucleotides are TGTGCCAGCAGCTTATGGGGACAGGGGGAGCAGTACGTC. Residues: CASSLWGQGEQYV.

The rearrangement links TRBV10-3 to TRBJ2-7; 12 bases line up with TRBD2. The CDR3 contains 15 residues. V lost 3 bases, J lost 4 bases, and 4 bases stayed unmatched. Germline CDR1 is ENHRY and CDR2 is SYGVKD. CDR3 sequence (DNA): TGTGCCATCAGTGATCCGACTAGCGGGGGTTACGAGCAGTACGTC. This codes for CAISDPTSGGYEQYV.

The chain recombines TRBV19 with TRBJ2-2, with D hard to call. CDR1 LNHDA and CDR2 SQIVND come from the germline V gene (reference sequence). CDR3 length equals 14 residues. The V and J ends lost 6 bases and 1 base respectively, with 9 bases between them. In nucleotides, the CDR3 is TGTGCCAGTAGGATGGTCCGGAACACCGGGGAGCTGTTTTTT. It is translated as CASRMVRNTGELFF. The entire variable domain, with the rest obtained from reference TRBV19 and TRBJ2-2, is as follows: DGGITQSPKYLFRKEGQNVTLSCEQNLNHDAMYWYRQDPGQGLRLIYYSQIVNDFQKGDIAEGYSVSREKKESFPLTVTSAQKNPTAFYLCASRMVRNTGELFFGEGSRLTVL.

Only a few counts were recorded for this clonotype. The chain joins TRBV24-1 to TRBJ2-1; D gene unclear. The ends were cut back, 6 bases at V and 5 bases at J, with 4 bases in the middle. Germline loops: CDR1 KGHDR, CDR2 SFDVKD. This CDR3 has 11 amino acids. This CDR3 is CATSFNNEQFF. The DNA for the CDR3 is TGTGCCACCAGTTTTAACAATGAGCAGTTCTTC.

This clonotype was counted a few times. This sequence joins TRBV4-3 and TRBJ2-2; possible D gene TRBD1, 6 bases. V dropped 3 bases and J dropped 5 bases, with 16 bases sitting between them. Looked up from germline, CDR1 is LGHNA and CDR2 is YSLEER. This CDR3 is built from 16 residues. CDR3 nucleotide sequence: TGCGCCAGCAGCCACCCGGGACACGCGTCAACCGGGGAGCTGTTTTTT. It translates to CASSHPGHASTGELFF.

The genes are TRBV11-2 and TRBJ2-1, with D perhaps matching TRBD1 or TRBD2 (5 bases each). The germline V gene has CDR1 SGHAT and CDR2 FQNNGV. Trimming took 5 bases from V and 10 from J, leaving 12 bases between them. The CDR3 has 12 residues. CDR3 loop: CASSRGDGEQFF. In DNA, the CDR3 is TGTGCCAGCAGCAGAGGGGATGGGGAGCAGTTCTTC.

The CDR3 sequence is CASSPGQGTFTEAFF. DNA for the CDR3: TGTGCCAGCAGTCCGGGACAGGGAACGTTCACTGAAGCTTTCTTT. The V call is TRBV12-3 or TRBV12-4, the J call TRBJ1-1; 9 bases line up with TRBD1. CDR3 size: 15 residues. Trimming took 5 bases from V and 4 from J; bases not matched to a gene: 8.

V gene TRBV18 combines with J gene TRBJ2-1, with TRBD2 matching 10 bases. Germline CDR1 reads KGHSH; CDR2 reads LQKENI. The CDR3 consists of 14 residues. J was trimmed by 8 bases and V by 4 bases; bases with no gene match: 5. CDR3 in amino acids: CASSQLAGGYEQFF. Written as DNA, the CDR3 is TGTGCCAGCTCACAGTTAGCGGGGGGCTATGAGCAGTTCTTC.

This clonotype was recorded a few times. This rearrangement joins TRBV7-2 to TRBJ2-4, with D maybe TRBD2 (7 bases). The germline CDR1 and CDR2 sequences are SGHTA and FQGNSA. This CDR3 spans 15 amino acids. V was cut by 5 bases and J by 13 bases, with 24 bases left in between. CDR3 loop: CASSPAAGASNSQYF. The CDR3 DNA follows: TGTGCCAGCAGCCCAGCGGCGGGGGCGTCGAATTCCCAGTACTTC.

In this sample, this clonotype turned up many times. The chain links TRBV12-3 or TRBV12-4 to TRBJ2-1; the D gene is possibly TRBD2 (6 bases). Trimming pared 2 bases from V and 1 base from J, leaving 12 bases between. The CDR3 runs 16 residues. Here the CDR3 DNA reads TGTGCCAGCAGTTTAAGGGGCGGGGTATCCTACAATGAGCAGTTCTTC. Protein: CASSLRGGVSYNEQFF.